This T cell receptor (beta chain) is from a study of T cells after yellow fever vaccination (dated by TCRdb to between 2018 and 2021). With respect to the entire study: Libraries from fractions with low cell numbers were prepared with the SMART-Seq v4 Ultra Low Input RNA kit. To follow T-cell clones before and after primary and booster YFV17D yellow fever vaccination, bulk TCR alpha and beta repertoires were sequenced over time. Two healthy male donors, one aged 18 to 30 and one aged 30 to 40 years, made up the cohort. Blood was collected at multiple timepoints before and after primary and secondary immunization, and bulk PBMC replicates and cell subsets were isolated. On the study overall, not on this receptor specifically: Because the study included only a couple of donors, the extent to which the findings can be generalized is limited. A small share of clonotypes occurred in both CD4 and CD8 compartments, likely arising from convergent recombination. Compared with the primary T-cell response, the secondary T-cell response was weaker but faster, peaking on day 5 rather than day 15. Most clones expanded after primary vaccination were re-detected after the booster (around 96% of CD4 and approximately 88% of CD8), suggesting broad memory maintenance. Because abundant contaminating clonotypes from the bulk population could be contained in FACS-sorted repertoires, computational filtering was required.

This clonotype was recorded at least ten times. What this receptor recognizes is not known. Base-call qualities are not available, and no considerably larger clone is one nucleotide away. The treatment or condition label, as the study defines it: live attenuated yellow fever vaccine strain. At each blood-draw timepoint, two biological replicates of bulk PBMCs were collected. PBMCs were isolated from peripheral blood using a standard Ficoll-Paque protocol. TriZol was used to extract RNA from bulk PBMCs, CD4 and CD8 fractions, and dextramer-positive and dextramer-negative fractions. TCR cDNA was synthesized by 5'RACE template switching, through which a universal primer site and unique molecular identifiers were introduced. cDNA synthesis was primed from both the TCR alpha and TCR beta constant segments. Library amplification used two PCR steps, and the second PCR step added sample barcodes and sequencing adapters. Sequencing of libraries was done on Illumina HiSeq 2500 (2x100 bp) or NovaSeq (2x150 bp). The study's own analysis went as follows. MIGEC was used to demultiplex reads and collapse the reads into UMI consensus sequences, and MiXCR was used for V(D)J alignment. Vaccine-responding clonotypes were identified with edgeR using replicate PBMC samples, with FDR below 0.01 and a log2 fold change above 5 up to day 15 being required. Bulk clonotypes were assigned CD4 or CD8 identity according to which sequenced CD4 or CD8 repertoire held them at higher abundance. TCRdb redid the processing of the public reads, applying fastp at Q25 and MiXCR, and retained in-frame beta chains. Each entry is one CDR3 protein sequence, shown with its most common DNA and genes. The V and J calls reflect TCRdb's pipeline rather than the authors' work. Within this sample are 300,000 or so distinct CDR3 sequences, with around 7% of them counted one time only. The top ten constitute about a sixth of the sample.

This TCR came from a man aged 18 to 35 who received the YFV17D yellow fever vaccine. The specimen comprised PBMCs, sampled roughly 45 days after the first yellow fever vaccination.

For the CDR3, the sequence is CAISGQGSNQPQHF. The nucleotides read TGTGCCATCAGTGGACAGGGGAGCAATCAGCCCCAGCATTTT. This chain joins TRBV10-3 to TRBJ1-5, and 8 junction bases match TRBD1. From the cysteine up to the phenylalanine, the CDR3 has a length of 14 residues. Of the read, only the CDR3 DNA is kept; its 42 bases are in frame from base 1. Sequences ENHRY (CDR1) and SYGVKD (CDR2) are obtained from the germline V gene. Ends trimmed: V by 4 bases, J by 1 base; bases unmatched to a gene: 0.